Listed here is a single TCR beta chain. Antigen specificity is unknown. Clones were sequenced by immunoSEQ multiplex PCR, and TCRdb holds only the in-frame ones, with some missing. The sample consists of approximately 130,000 clones, under 90% of them appearing once. The record originates from a study of cytomegalovirus exposure and HLA in healthy donors. Study results and caveats: Most TCR sequences were rare, but some public TCRs occurred in many donors.

This CDR3 is 15 amino acids long. CDR1 and CDR2 (germline): MNHNS, SASEGT. With 5 bases removed from V and 0 bases from J, the gap between germline ends came to 10 bases. The chain links TRBV6-1 to TRBJ2-2, with D perhaps matching TRBD1 (6 bases). The source is a woman aged 25 to 39 in good health and CMV-seronegative. Sequencing input: PBMCs. The chain's CDR3 is CASSQPGANTGELFF. CDR3 DNA: TGTGCCAGCAGTCAGCCAGGGGCGAACACCGGGGAGCTGTTTTTT.